This entry is about one T cell receptor (beta chain). Its specificity is unknown. These data are taken from a study of cytomegalovirus exposure and HLA in healthy donors. General study results and limits: Later analysis associated a missense DCLRE1C variant with TCR beta V- and J-gene trimming.

PCR amplification relied on 60 Vbeta primers (plus 13 Jbeta primers). Profiled with immunoSEQ multiplex PCR; TCRdb holds only in-frame clones, not every one. The sample consists of 90,000 to 150,000 clones, under 80% of them appearing once. The V gene's germline CDR1 is SGHDN and CDR2 FVKESK. The CDR3 is 17 amino acids. The V and J ends lost 1 base and 8 bases, in that order; junction bases with no gene match: 14. The chain is built from TRBV14 and TRBJ2-1, with 7 bases that match TRBD2. The sample comprised PBMCs. The sequence derives from a woman aged 50 to 65 in good health and CMV-seropositive. The CDR3 loop reads CASSQALTGGVWDEQFF. The CDR3 nucleotides read TGTGCCAGCAGCCAAGCCCTAACTGGGGGGGTTTGGGATGAGCAGTTCTTC.